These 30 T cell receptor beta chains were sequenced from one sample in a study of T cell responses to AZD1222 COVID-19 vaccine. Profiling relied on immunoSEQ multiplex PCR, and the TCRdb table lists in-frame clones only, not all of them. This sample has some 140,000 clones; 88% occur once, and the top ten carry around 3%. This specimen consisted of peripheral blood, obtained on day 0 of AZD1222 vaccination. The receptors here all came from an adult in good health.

The CDR3 DNA is TGTGCCAGCAGTTCCCCCTCCCGGGAGACCCAGTACTTC. Its protein is CASSSPSRETQYF. The chain couples TRBV27 to TRBJ2-5; D uncertain. From germline, CDR1 is MNHEY and CDR2 SMNVEV (reference sequence). This CDR3 has 13 residues. V was clipped by 4 bases and J by 5 bases, with 11 bases between them.

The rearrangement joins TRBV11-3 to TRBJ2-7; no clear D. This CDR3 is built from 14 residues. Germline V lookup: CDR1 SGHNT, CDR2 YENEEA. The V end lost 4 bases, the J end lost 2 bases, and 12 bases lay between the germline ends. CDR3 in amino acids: CASSSRGSTYEQYF. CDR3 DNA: TGTGCCAGCAGCTCCCGAGGATCTACCTACGAGCAGTACTTC.

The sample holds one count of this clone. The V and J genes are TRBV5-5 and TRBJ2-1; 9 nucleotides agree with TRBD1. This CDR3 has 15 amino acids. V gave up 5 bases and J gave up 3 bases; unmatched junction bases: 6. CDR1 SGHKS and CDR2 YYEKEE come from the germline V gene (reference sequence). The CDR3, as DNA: TGTGCCAGCAGTTCAACGGACAGGGGCTACAATGAGCAGTTCTTC. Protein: CASSSTDRGYNEQFF.

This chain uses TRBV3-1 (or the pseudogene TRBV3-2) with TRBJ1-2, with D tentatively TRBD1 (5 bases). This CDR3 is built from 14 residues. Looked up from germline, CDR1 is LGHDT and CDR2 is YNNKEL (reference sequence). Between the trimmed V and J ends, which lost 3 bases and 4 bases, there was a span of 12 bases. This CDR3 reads CASSQGPSGYGYTF. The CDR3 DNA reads TGTGCCAGCAGCCAGGGACCCTCGGGCTATGGCTACACCTTC.

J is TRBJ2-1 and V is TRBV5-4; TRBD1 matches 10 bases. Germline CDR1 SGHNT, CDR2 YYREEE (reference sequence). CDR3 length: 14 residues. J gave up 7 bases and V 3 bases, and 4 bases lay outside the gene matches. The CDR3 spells CASSYRDRGNEQFF. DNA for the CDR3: TGTGCCAGCAGCTACCGGGACAGGGGAAATGAGCAGTTCTTC.

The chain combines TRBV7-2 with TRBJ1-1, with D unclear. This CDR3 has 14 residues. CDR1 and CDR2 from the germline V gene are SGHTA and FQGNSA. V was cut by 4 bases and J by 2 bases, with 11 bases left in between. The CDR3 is CASSSDWANTEAFF. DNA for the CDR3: TGTGCCAGCAGCTCAGACTGGGCCAACACTGAAGCTTTCTTT.

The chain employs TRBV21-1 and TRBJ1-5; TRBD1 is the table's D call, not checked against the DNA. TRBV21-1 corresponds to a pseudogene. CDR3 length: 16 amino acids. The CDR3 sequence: CASSKVAGGLGQPQHF. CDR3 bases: TGTGCCAGCAGCAAAGTGGCAGGGGGCTTGGGTCAGCCCCAGCATTTT.

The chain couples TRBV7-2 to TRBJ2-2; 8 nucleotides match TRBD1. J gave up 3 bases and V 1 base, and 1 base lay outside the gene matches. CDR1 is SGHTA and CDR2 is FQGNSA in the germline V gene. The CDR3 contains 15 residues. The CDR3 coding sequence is TGTGCCAGCAGCTTAGTGACAGGGGACACCGGGGAGCTGTTTTTT. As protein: CASSLVTGDTGELFF. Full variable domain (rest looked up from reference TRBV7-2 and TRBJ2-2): GAGVSQSPSNKVTEKGKDVELRCDPISGHTALYWYRQSLGQGLEFLIYFQGNSAPDKSGLPSDRFSAERTGGSVSTLTIQRTQQEDSAVYLCASSLVTGDTGELFFGEGSRLTVL.

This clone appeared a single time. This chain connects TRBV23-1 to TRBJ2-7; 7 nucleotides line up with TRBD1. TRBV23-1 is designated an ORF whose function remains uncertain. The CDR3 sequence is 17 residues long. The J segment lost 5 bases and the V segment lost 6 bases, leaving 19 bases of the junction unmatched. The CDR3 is CASRERDSPRILDEQYF. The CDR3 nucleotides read TGCGCCAGCAGAGAACGGGACAGTCCCCGTATTTTAGACGAGCAGTACTTC.

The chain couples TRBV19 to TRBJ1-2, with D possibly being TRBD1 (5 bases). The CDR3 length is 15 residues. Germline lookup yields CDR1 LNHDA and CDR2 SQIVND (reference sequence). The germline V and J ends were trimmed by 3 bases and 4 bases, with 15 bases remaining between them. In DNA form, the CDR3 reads TGTGCCAGTAGTATCCGTCACCGGGACCCCTATGGCTACACCTTC. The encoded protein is CASSIRHRDPYGYTF.

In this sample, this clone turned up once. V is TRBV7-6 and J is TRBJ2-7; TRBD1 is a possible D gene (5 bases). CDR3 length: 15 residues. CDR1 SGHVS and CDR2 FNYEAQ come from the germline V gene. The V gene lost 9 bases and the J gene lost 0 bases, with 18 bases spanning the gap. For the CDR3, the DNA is TGTGCCAGGCCGCCCCGGAGACAGAGCTCCTACGAGCAGTACTTC. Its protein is CARPPRRQSSYEQYF.

CDR3 coding DNA: TGTGCCAGTCTCGCGGCGGGGGAGGGTGGCAATCAGCCCCAGCATTTT. This encodes CASLAAGEGGNQPQHF. This chain connects TRBV28 to TRBJ1-5; D is perhaps TRBD1 (5 bases). Trimming stripped 9 bases from V and 2 bases from J, with 20 bases between. In germline, CDR1 is MDHEN, CDR2 SYDVKM. This CDR3 is built from 16 residues.

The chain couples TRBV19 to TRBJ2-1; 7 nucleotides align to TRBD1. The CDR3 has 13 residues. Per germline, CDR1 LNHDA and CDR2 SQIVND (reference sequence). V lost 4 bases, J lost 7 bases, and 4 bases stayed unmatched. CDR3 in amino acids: CASSNSQGNEQFF. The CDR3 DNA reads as TGTGCCAGTAGTAACTCACAGGGGAATGAGCAGTTCTTC.

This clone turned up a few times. The CDR3 DNA sequence: TGTGCCAGTAGTACCCCGGACAGGGGGTGGAATCAGCCCCAGCATTTT. It encodes CASSTPDRGWNQPQHF. The rearrangement joins TRBV19 to TRBJ1-5; 10 nucleotides match TRBD1. This CDR3 spans 16 amino acids. From germline, CDR1 is LNHDA and CDR2 SQIVND (reference sequence). V trimming: 4 bases; J trimming: 4 bases; junction bases outside the gene matches: 7.

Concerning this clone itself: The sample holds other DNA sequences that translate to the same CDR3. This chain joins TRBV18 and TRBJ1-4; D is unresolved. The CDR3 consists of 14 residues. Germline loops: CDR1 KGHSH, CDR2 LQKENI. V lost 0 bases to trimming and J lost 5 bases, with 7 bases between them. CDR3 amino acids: CASSPPGSNEKLFF. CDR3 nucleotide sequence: TGTGCCAGCTCACCACCGGGTTCAAATGAAAAACTGTTTTTT.

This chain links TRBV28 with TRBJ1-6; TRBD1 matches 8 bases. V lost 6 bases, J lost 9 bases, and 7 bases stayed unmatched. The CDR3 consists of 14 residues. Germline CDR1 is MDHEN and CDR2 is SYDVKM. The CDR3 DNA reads TGTGCCAGCAGATCCGGACAGGGTACTTCACCCCTCCACTTT. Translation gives CASRSGQGTSPLHF.

CDR3 sequence reads: CATQEGRGLNSPLHF. CDR3 nucleotides: TGTGCCACCCAAGAGGGGAGGGGTCTTAATTCACCCCTCCACTTT. The chain carries TRBV2 and TRBJ1-6, with D perhaps TRBD1 (5 bases). V was cut by 10 bases and J by 6 bases, with 19 bases left in between. The CDR3 runs 15 residues. Germline V gene sequence: CDR1 SNHLY, CDR2 FYNNEI. Full variable domain (remainder filled in from reference TRBV2 and TRBJ1-6): EPEVTQTPSHQVTQMGQEVILRCVPISNHLYFYWYRQILGQKVEFLVSFYNNEISEKSEIFDDQFSVERPDGSNFTLKIRSTKLEDSAMYFCATQEGRGLNSPLHFGNGTRLTVT.

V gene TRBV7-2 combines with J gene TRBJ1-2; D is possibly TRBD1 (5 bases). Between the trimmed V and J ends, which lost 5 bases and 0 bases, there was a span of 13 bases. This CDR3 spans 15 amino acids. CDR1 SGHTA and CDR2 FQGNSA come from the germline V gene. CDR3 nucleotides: TGTGCCAGCAGCCCCCCGGGGGGTTCTAACTATGGCTACACCTTC. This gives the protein CASSPPGGSNYGYTF.

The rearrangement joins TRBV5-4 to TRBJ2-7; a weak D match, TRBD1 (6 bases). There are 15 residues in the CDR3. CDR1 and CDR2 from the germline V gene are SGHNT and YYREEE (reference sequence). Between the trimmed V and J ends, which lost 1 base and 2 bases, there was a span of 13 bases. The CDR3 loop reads CASSLPTGLPYEQYF. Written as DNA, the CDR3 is TGTGCCAGCAGCTTGCCGACAGGCCTCCCCTACGAGCAGTACTTC.

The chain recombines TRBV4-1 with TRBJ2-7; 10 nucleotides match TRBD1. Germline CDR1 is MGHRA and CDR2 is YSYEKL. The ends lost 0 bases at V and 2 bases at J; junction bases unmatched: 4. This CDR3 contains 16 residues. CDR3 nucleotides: TGCGCCAGCAGCCAAGAGGGACAGGGGTTCCCCTACGAGCAGTACTTC. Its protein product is CASSQEGQGFPYEQYF.

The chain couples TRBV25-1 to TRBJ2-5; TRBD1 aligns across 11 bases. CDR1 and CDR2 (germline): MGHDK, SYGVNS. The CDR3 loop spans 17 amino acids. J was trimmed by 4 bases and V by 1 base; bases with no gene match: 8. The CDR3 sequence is CASSELPGQGGLETQYF. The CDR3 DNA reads TGTGCCAGCAGTGAATTACCGGGACAGGGGGGACTAGAGACCCAGTACTTC.

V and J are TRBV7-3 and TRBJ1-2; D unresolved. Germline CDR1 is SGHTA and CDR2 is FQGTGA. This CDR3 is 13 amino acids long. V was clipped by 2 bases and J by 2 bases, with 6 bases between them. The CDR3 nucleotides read TGTGCCAGCAGCTTAGAGCGGAACTATGGCTACACCTTC. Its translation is CASSLERNYGYTF.

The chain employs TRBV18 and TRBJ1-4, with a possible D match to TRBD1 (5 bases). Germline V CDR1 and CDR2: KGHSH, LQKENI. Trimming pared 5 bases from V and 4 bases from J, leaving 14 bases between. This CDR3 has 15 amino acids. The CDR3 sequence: CASSGRDGYNEKLFF. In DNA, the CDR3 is TGTGCCAGCTCAGGCCGGGACGGCTATAATGAAAAACTGTTTTTT.

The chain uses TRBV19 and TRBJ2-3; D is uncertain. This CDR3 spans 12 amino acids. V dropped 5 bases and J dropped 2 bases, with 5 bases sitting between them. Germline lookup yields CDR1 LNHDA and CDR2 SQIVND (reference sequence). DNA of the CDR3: TGTGCCAGTAGTCTAAACACAGATACGCAGTATTTT. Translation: CASSLNTDTQYF.

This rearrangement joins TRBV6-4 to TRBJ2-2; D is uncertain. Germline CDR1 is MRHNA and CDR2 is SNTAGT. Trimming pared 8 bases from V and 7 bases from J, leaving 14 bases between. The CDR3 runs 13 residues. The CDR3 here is CASRPTLNGELFF. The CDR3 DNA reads TGTGCCAGCCGACCCACATTAAACGGGGAGCTGTTTTTT.

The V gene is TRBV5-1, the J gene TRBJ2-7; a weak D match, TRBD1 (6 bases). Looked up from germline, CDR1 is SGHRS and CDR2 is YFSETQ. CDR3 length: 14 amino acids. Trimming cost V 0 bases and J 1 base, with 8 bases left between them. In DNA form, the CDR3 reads TGCGCCAGCAGCTTGGAGGACAGTTCCTACGAGCAGTACTTC. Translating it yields CASSLEDSSYEQYF.

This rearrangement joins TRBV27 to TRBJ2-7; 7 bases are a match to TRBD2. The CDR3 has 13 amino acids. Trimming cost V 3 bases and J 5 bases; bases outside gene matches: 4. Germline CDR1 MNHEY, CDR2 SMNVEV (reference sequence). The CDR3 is CASSFAGEDEQYF. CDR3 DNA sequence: TGTGCCAGCAGTTTCGCGGGGGAGGACGAGCAGTACTTC.

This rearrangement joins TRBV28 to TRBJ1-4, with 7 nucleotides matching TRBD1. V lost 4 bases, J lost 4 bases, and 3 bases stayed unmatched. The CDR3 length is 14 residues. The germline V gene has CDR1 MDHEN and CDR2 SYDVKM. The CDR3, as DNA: TGTGCCAGCAGTTCCGGGACAGTTAATGAAAAACTGTTTTTT. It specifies CASSSGTVNEKLFF. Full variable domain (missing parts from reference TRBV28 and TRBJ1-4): DVKVTQSSRYLVKRTGEKVFLECVQDMDHENMFWYRQDPGLGLRLIYFSYDVKMKEKGDIPEGYSVSREKKERFSLILESASTNQTSMYLCASSSGTVNEKLFFGSGTQLSVL.

CDR3 loop: CASSPSGQRNTEAFF. CDR3 in DNA: TGTGCCAGCAGTCCATCGGGACAGAGGAACACTGAAGCTTTCTTT. The V gene is TRBV28, the J gene TRBJ1-1; 7 bases map to TRBD1. Trimming cost V 5 bases and J 1 base; bases outside gene matches: 7. Germline values: CDR1 MDHEN, CDR2 SYDVKM. The CDR3 has 15 residues.

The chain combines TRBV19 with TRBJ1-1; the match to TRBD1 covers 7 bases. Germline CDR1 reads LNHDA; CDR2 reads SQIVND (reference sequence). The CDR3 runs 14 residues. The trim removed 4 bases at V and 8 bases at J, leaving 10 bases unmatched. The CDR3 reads CASSTGGPRGEAFF. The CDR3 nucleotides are TGTGCCAGTAGTACAGGGGGACCTAGAGGAGAAGCTTTCTTT.